This T cell receptor beta chain was observed in a study of metastatic and nonmetastatic thyroid tumors. About the study: Across peripheral blood and tumor or nodule tissue samples taken from malignant and benign thyroid patients, the repertoires were compared with one another. Study-level results: Within blood and tumor, benign nodules reportedly had significantly lower TCR beta diversity than malignant thyroid tumors did.

As regards this clone: Antigen: not known.

Under the authors' procedure: Clinicopathological groups of papillary thyroid cancer showed CDR3 differences that were used to build a distant-metastasis classifier. MiXCR was used by TCRdb to re-call the PCR reads. The V and J calls here are based on TCRdb, not the publication. This table has approximately 28,000 clones, roughly 15% appearing once. None of the patients had undergone any treatment ahead of thyroid surgery. Sequences were obtained from blood. The TCR originated in a male donor with papillary thyroid cancer or a benign thyroid nodule (not recorded which). Some clones in this sample may be carry-over from other donors' samples.

The DNA of the CDR3 is TGTGCCAGCAGTACAGGGGGCTCCTATGGCTACACCTTC. Amino acids: CASSTGGSYGYTF. The rearrangement uses TRBV12-3 or TRBV12-4 and TRBJ1-2; 9 positions agree with TRBD1. V gave up 5 bases and J gave up 4 bases; unmatched junction bases: 2. The CDR3 loop spans 13 amino acids.